These 22 T cell receptor beta chains came from one sample sequenced in a study of control samples from healthy donors and cancer patients. Only in-frame clones appear in the TCRdb table, and some are missing; sequencing was by immunoSEQ multiplex PCR. The sample has around 180,000 clones, 85% to 95% seen once; the top ten hold more than 1.1%. Sequencing used blood. These receptors were collected from a woman younger than 30 in good health.

The chain uses TRBV6-5 and TRBJ1-4; 9 nucleotides align to TRBD1. Germline V CDR1 and CDR2: MNHEY, SVGAGI. V shed 4 bases, J shed 7 bases, and the junction held 7 bases outside the gene matches. CDR3 length: 15 amino acids. The CDR3 is CASSFGDRVAEKLFF. The CDR3 nucleotides read TGTGCCAGCAGTTTCGGGGACAGGGTCGCTGAAAAACTGTTTTTT.

The J gene is TRBJ1-3, the V gene TRBV3-1 (or the pseudogene TRBV3-2); tentative D call: TRBD1 (6 bases). V dropped 1 base and J dropped 0 bases, with 7 bases sitting between them. The V gene's germline CDR1 is LGHDT and CDR2 YNNKEL (reference sequence). The CDR3 consists of 15 residues. CDR3 sequence (DNA): TGTGCCAGCAGCCAAGGGACAGTCTCTGGAAACACCATATATTTT. It specifies CASSQGTVSGNTIYF.

J is TRBJ1-1 and V is TRBV5-1; 7 bases fit TRBD1. Germline V gives CDR1 SGHRS, CDR2 YFSETQ. V was pared by 0 bases and J by 3 bases, with 2 bases of the junction left unmatched. CDR3 length: 14 residues. This CDR3 is CASSLGQGHTEAFF. For the CDR3, the DNA is TGCGCCAGCAGCTTGGGACAGGGACACACTGAAGCTTTCTTT.

This clone was picked up one time. CDR3 in DNA: TGTGCCAGCAGTTACTGGATGACGGGGGCCGGGGATACGCAGTATTTT. It is translated as CASSYWMTGAGDTQYF. The chain has TRBV6-2 or TRBV6-3 and TRBJ2-3; D tentatively reads TRBD1 or TRBD2 (6 bases each). The CDR3 length is 16 residues. V lost 1 base to trimming and J lost 6 bases, with 17 bases between them. Germline loops: CDR1 MNHEY, CDR2 SVGEGT.

This chain uses TRBV10-1 with TRBJ2-7, with a possible D match to TRBD1 (6 bases). Deletions cut 0 bases from V and 4 bases from J, with 10 bases between. Germline V gene sequence: CDR1 WNHNN, CDR2 SYGVQD (reference sequence). The CDR3 runs to 14 residues. The CDR3 DNA sequence: TGCGCCAGCAGTGAGTCCCAGGGACAATACGAGCAGTACTTC. Translating it yields CASSESQGQYEQYF.

The V and J genes are TRBV7-9 and TRBJ2-3; D unresolved. Trimming cost V 6 bases and J 1 base, with 11 bases left between them. The germline V gene has CDR1 SEHNR and CDR2 FQNEAQ (reference sequence). The CDR3 has 14 amino acids. The CDR3 here is CASRPASGTDTQYF. Written as DNA, the CDR3 is TGTGCCAGCAGACCAGCTTCGGGCACAGATACGCAGTATTTT.

This clone came up once. The V gene is TRBV28, the J gene TRBJ2-7, with TRBD2 matching 9 bases. This CDR3 contains 16 residues. V was clipped by 6 bases and J by 7 bases; unmatched bases: 16. The V gene's germline CDR1 is MDHEN and CDR2 SYDVKM. The CDR3 sequence is CASSGSLAGSLREQYF. The CDR3 region has the DNA TGTGCCAGCAGCGGGTCCCTAGCGGGATCCCTCAGGGAGCAGTACTTC.

V gene TRBV7-9 combines with J gene TRBJ1-2; tentatively, D is TRBD1 (5 bases). This CDR3 is 14 amino acids long. V was cut by 5 bases and J by 8 bases, with 18 bases left in between. CDR1 and CDR2 (germline): SEHNR, FQNEAQ (reference sequence). This CDR3 is CASSPSGGFGGYTF. In nucleotides, the CDR3 is TGTGCCAGCAGCCCCTCTGGGGGATTTGGGGGCTACACCTTC.

This clone was seen once. The J gene is TRBJ2-5, the V gene TRBV5-4; no clear D gene. Germline CDR1 is SGHNT and CDR2 is YYREEE (reference sequence). This CDR3 region has 12 residues. Trimming removed 4 bases from V and 7 bases from J, with 11 bases in between. The CDR3 DNA is TGTGCCAGCAGCCTCCAATTAGGGACCCAGTACTTC. Translating it yields CASSLQLGTQYF.

This sequence joins TRBV15 and TRBJ1-6, with D hard to call. Looked up from germline, CDR1 is LNHNV and CDR2 is YYDKDF (reference sequence). V lost 1 base and J lost 0, with 10 bases in between. The CDR3 length is 17 residues. The CDR3 region is CATSRVGRSSYNSPLHF. CDR3 in DNA: TGTGCCACCAGCAGAGTCGGCAGAAGCTCCTATAATTCACCCCTCCACTTT.

This chain joins TRBV10-3 and TRBJ1-1; TRBD1 matches 7 bases. V was pared by 7 bases and J by 11 bases, with 13 bases of the junction left unmatched. Per germline, CDR1 ENHRY and CDR2 SYGVKD. The CDR3 runs 13 residues. CDR3 sequence (DNA): TGTGCCATCACCCCCGACAGGGAGGCCGGCGCTTTCTTT. Translated: CAITPDREAGAFF.

This chain joins TRBV7-2 and TRBJ1-2, with 9 positions matching TRBD1. The V gene end was trimmed by 0 bases and the J gene end by 5 bases; junction bases not matched to a gene: 4. The CDR3 length is 15 residues. Germline V gene lookup returns CDR1 SGHTA and CDR2 FQGNSA. The CDR3 is CASSLAGTGSYGYTF. The CDR3 DNA is TGTGCCAGCAGCTTAGCAGGGACAGGGAGTTATGGCTACACCTTC.

The chain combines TRBV10-3 with TRBJ1-6; D gene unclear. Germline V gene sequence: CDR1 ENHRY, CDR2 SYGVKD. The CDR3 totals 15 residues. V lost 0 bases and J 8 bases, leaving 11 bases between the germline ends. The CDR3 loop is CAISESGEVDSPLHF. The CDR3 nucleotides are TGTGCCATCAGTGAGTCTGGGGAGGTTGATTCACCCCTCCACTTT.

This clone was recorded only once. This rearrangement joins TRBV11-1 to TRBJ2-2, with D perhaps given as TRBD1 or TRBD2 (5 bases each). The CDR3 consists of 16 residues. The V end was cut by 6 bases, the J end by 1 base, with 15 bases between. The germline gives CDR1 SGHAT, CDR2 FQDESV (reference sequence). The CDR3 loop is CASRPAGTKNTGELFF. CDR3 in DNA: TGTGCCAGCAGGCCCGCCGGGACCAAGAACACCGGGGAGCTGTTTTTT.

The CDR3 DNA is TGTGCCAGCACCCGAGGCAGGGACGGCTACACCTTC. This gives the protein CASTRGRDGYTF. The chain is built from TRBV6-6 and TRBJ1-2; maybe TRBD1 (5 bases). This CDR3 region has 12 residues. Germline CDR1 is MNHNY and CDR2 is SVGAGI (reference sequence). V lost 7 bases to trimming and J lost 8 bases, with 14 bases between them.

This chain uses TRBV7-8 with TRBJ1-2, with D uncertain. Germline-derived CDR1 and CDR2 are SGHVS and FQNEAQ. Trimming shortened V by 8 bases and J by 5 bases, and 12 bases separated the two germline ends. This CDR3 has 12 amino acids. The CDR3 protein is CASGQATYGYTF. CDR3 in DNA: TGTGCCAGCGGCCAAGCGACGTATGGCTACACCTTC.

This clone was seen a single time. The rearrangement joins TRBV19 to TRBJ2-5; the match to TRBD1 covers 9 bases. The germline V gene encodes CDR1 LNHDA and CDR2 SQIVND (reference sequence). CDR3 length: 14 residues. V was pared by 5 bases and J by 3 bases, with 4 bases of the junction left unmatched. The CDR3 spells CASSPQGAKETQYF. CDR3 nucleotide sequence: TGTGCCAGTAGTCCACAGGGGGCGAAAGAGACCCAGTACTTC.

The V gene is TRBV9, the J gene TRBJ1-5; 7 bases are a match to TRBD1. CDR3 length: 15 residues. Germline assignment: CDR1 SGDLS and CDR2 YYNGEE. V gave up 1 base and J gave up 3 bases; unmatched junction bases: 4. CDR3 sequence reads: CASSVQGGPNQPQHF. CDR3 sequence (DNA): TGTGCCAGCAGCGTACAGGGGGGCCCCAATCAGCCCCAGCATTTT.

This clone was found once. The J gene is TRBJ2-7, the V gene TRBV21-1. TRBV21-1 is shown as a pseudogene. The CDR3 extends over 13 amino acids. CDR3 in DNA: TGTGCCAGCAGCTACAAACTCCAAAAGGTGGACCTCTTC. Translated: CASSYKLQKVDLF.

In this sample, this clone turned up once. The chain joins TRBV28 to TRBJ1-5; D ambiguous. The germline V gene encodes CDR1 MDHEN and CDR2 SYDVKM. The CDR3 is made up of 16 amino acids. V gave up 3 bases and J gave up 0 bases, with 12 bases separating them. The CDR3 DNA is TGTGCCAGCAGTTTTAGGGCCGGTTTTAGCAATCAGCCCCAGCATTTT. It encodes CASSFRAGFSNQPQHF.

This clone occurred once. The CDR3 region has the DNA TGTGCCAGCTCACTAAGCGGTACCTACGAGCAGTACTTC. Translated, it gives CASSLSGTYEQYF. The V gene is TRBV18, the J gene TRBJ2-7; perhaps TRBD2 as D (5 bases). The CDR3 loop spans 13 amino acids. V lost 4 bases to trimming and J lost 2 bases, with 9 bases between them. The germline V gene encodes CDR1 KGHSH and CDR2 LQKENI.

This clone came up a few times. The chain has TRBV9 and TRBJ1-1; TRBD1 might be the D (5 bases). The CDR3 has 14 amino acids. CDR1 is SGDLS, CDR2 YYNGEE, per germline. Between the trimmed V and J ends, which lost 0 bases and 4 bases, there was a span of 10 bases. The CDR3 DNA follows: TGTGCCAGCAGCGTAGGAGGGGAGGGCACTGAAGCTTTCTTT. This encodes CASSVGGEGTEAFF.